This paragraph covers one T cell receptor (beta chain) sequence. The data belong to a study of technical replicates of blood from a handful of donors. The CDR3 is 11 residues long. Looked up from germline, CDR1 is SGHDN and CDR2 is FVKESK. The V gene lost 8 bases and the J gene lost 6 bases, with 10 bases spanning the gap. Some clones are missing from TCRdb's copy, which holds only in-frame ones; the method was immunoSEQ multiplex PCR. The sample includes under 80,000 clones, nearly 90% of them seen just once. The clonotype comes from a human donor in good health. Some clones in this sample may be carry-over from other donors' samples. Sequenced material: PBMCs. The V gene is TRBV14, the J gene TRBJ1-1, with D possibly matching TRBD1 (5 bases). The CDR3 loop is CASRQGAEAFF. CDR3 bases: TGTGCCAGCCGGCAGGGCGCTGAAGCTTTCTTT.